This TCR beta chain appears in the sequencing data of a study of shared clonotypes between healthy human individuals. Study conclusions and caveats: Some clonotypes were shared by all four sorted-subset donors, while others were not shared. The non-shared ones had lower generation probabilities than the shared ones.

Assay execution took place at the deep level. Using about 220 ng DNA, approximately 30,000 T cell genomes, the sorted-subset replicate PCRs were run. Assay: immunoSEQ multiplex PCR; the TCRdb copy retains only in-frame clones and omits some. This sample has roughly 890,000 clones, with 80% to 95% found just once. The CDR3 covers 16 residues. Germline V gives CDR1 MNHNY, CDR2 SVGAGI (reference sequence). Trimming shortened V by 2 bases and J by 0 bases, and 11 bases separated the two germline ends. Comment on this clone: The target antigen is unknown.

Terminally differentiated effector memory CD45RA+ cells were excluded from the naive CD8 cells, which were CD45RO-negative and positively selected for CCR7. Specimen: naive CD8+ T cells sorted from blood. The source is a man aged 25-45 years in good health. The chain uses TRBV6-6 and TRBJ1-3; tentatively, D is TRBD1 (6 bases). Here the CDR3 reads CASSYTQGYSGNTIYF. The CDR3 coding sequence is TGTGCCAGCAGTTACACCCAGGGGTACTCTGGAAACACCATATATTTT.